Presented here are 29 T cell receptor beta chains from one specimen sequenced in a study of long-term antiretroviral therapy in people with HIV (dated by TCRdb to between 2022 and 2023). The immunoSEQ hsTCRB v3.0 assay was used at survey level resolution to sequence the TRB variable region. In TCRdb, the immuneACCESS table is reduced to in-frame sequences with V and J assigned. These tables do not hold every clone; where another copy was compared, an unresolved V gene accounts for under half, and the others remain unexplained. The sample yields about 18,000 clones; 80% to 90% were counted once. Roughly 18% of the sample goes to the ten largest clones. Material: unsorted PBMCs, obtained 0.6 years after starting antiretroviral therapy. Source of these receptors: a woman aged 18-29 years with HIV.

This clone was detected a few times. The CDR3 loop reads CASSLGTGDTGELFF. The CDR3 DNA reads TGTGCCAGCAGCTTAGGAACAGGGGACACCGGGGAGCTGTTTTTT. The rearrangement links TRBV13 to TRBJ2-2, with 7 bases lining up with TRBD1. This CDR3 comprises 15 residues. The trim removed 0 bases at V and 3 bases at J, leaving 1 base unmatched. The germline gives CDR1 PRHDT, CDR2 FYEKMQ (reference sequence).

V gene TRBV30 combines with J gene TRBJ2-7; TRBD1 matches 9 bases. Losses at the gene ends were 3 bases for V and 3 bases for J; bases not matched to a gene: 12. The V gene's germline CDR1 is GTSNPN and CDR2 SVGIG (reference sequence). The CDR3 is 16 residues long. CDR3 DNA sequence: TGTGCCTGGAGGCAACCCCCGGGACAGGGTGACTACGAGCAGTACTTC. Translated: CAWRQPPGQGDYEQYF.

The chain recombines TRBV19 with TRBJ1-5; D call uncertain. CDR3 length: 14 amino acids. V lost 2 bases, J lost 0 bases, and 5 bases lay in between. Germline V gives CDR1 LNHDA, CDR2 SQIVND (reference sequence). CDR3 bases: TGTGCCAGTAGTATAAAAATTAGCAATCAGCCCCAGCATTTT. Its translation: CASSIKISNQPQHF.

This clone was found a few times. V usage is TRBV7-6 and J usage is TRBJ2-5; no clear D. CDR3 size: 12 residues. V lost 1 base and J 7 bases, leaving 7 bases between the germline ends. Germline-derived CDR1 and CDR2 are SGHVS and FNYEAQ. The CDR3 reads CASSLDSRTQYF. Here the CDR3 DNA reads TGTGCCAGCAGCTTAGACTCCCGGACCCAGTACTTC.

The genes are TRBV7-9 and TRBJ1-2, with D maybe TRBD1 (6 bases). Trimming cost V 4 bases and J 4 bases, with 16 bases left between them. This CDR3 spans 15 amino acids. Germline values: CDR1 SEHNR, CDR2 FQNEAQ (reference sequence). The CDR3 loop reads CASSSPGTTVYGYTF. The CDR3 bases are TGTGCCAGCAGCTCCCCCGGGACAACCGTCTATGGCTACACCTTC.

V is TRBV5-4 and J is TRBJ2-7; TRBD1 agrees at 7 bases. Trimming cost V 4 bases and J 2 bases; bases outside gene matches: 12. Germline V lookup: CDR1 SGHNT, CDR2 YYREEE (reference sequence). The CDR3 contains 16 residues. The CDR3 reads CASSAADRAITYEQYF. In nucleotides, the CDR3 is TGTGCCAGCAGCGCTGCTGACAGGGCTATTACCTACGAGCAGTACTTC.

The rearrangement uses TRBV19 and TRBJ1-2, with D unclear. With 7 bases removed from V and 6 bases from J, the gap between germline ends came to 9 bases. This CDR3 has 11 amino acids. Germline-derived CDR1 and CDR2 are LNHDA and SQIVND (reference sequence). In DNA form, the CDR3 reads TGTGCCAGTACAGGAAGGGATGGCTACACCTTC. It codes for CASTGRDGYTF.

This rearrangement joins TRBV6-1 to TRBJ1-1; D call uncertain. This CDR3 region has 14 residues. Germline CDR1 reads MNHNS; CDR2 reads SASEGT. Trimming left V 6 bases short and J 0 bases short, with 11 bases between. The chain's CDR3 is CASSELIVNTEAFF. The CDR3 coding sequence is TGTGCCAGCAGCGAACTAATAGTGAACACTGAAGCTTTCTTT.

The chain employs TRBV6-5 and TRBJ2-1; D is unclear. The V gene lost 2 bases and the J gene lost 7 bases, with 15 bases spanning the gap. Germline loops: CDR1 MNHEY, CDR2 SVGAGI. The CDR3 consists of 15 residues. This chain's CDR3 is CASSYGVPTTNEQFF. The DNA of the CDR3 is TGTGCCAGCAGTTACGGGGTTCCTACTACAAATGAGCAGTTCTTC.

The genes are TRBV10-3 and TRBJ1-4; D gene unclear. This CDR3 has 12 amino acids. Trimming stripped 4 bases from V and 7 bases from J, with 7 bases between. The germline V gene encodes CDR1 ENHRY and CDR2 SYGVKD. CDR3 sequence: CAISAASEKLFF. In nucleotides, the CDR3 is TGTGCCATCAGTGCAGCCTCTGAAAAACTGTTTTTT.

The genes are TRBV6-6 and TRBJ1-5; D not certain. Germline-derived CDR1 and CDR2 are MNHNY and SVGAGI (reference sequence). CDR3 length: 16 amino acids. Trimming took 7 bases from V and 0 from J, leaving 16 bases between them. CDR3 nucleotide sequence: TGTGCCAGCACACTCCACTTGGAGGATAGCAATCAGCCCCAGCATTTT. Protein: CASTLHLEDSNQPQHF.

In DNA, the CDR3 is TGTGCCAGCAGCTCCAGAACTAGCGGGAGTATCGCAGATACGCAGTATTTT. Translation gives CASSSRTSGSIADTQYF. This chain uses TRBV7-3 with TRBJ2-3; 11 bases map to TRBD2. Germline CDR1 reads SGHTA; CDR2 reads FQGTGA. The length of the CDR3 is 17 residues. Unmatched junction bases numbered 10, after V lost 4 bases and J lost 4 bases.

For this clone: The junction departs from germline at one end; a sequencing error may be responsible. Here the CDR3 reads CASSRWCLVWEKLFF. The CDR3 DNA follows: TGTGCTAGCAGCCGATGGTGTTTAGTTTGGGAAAAACTGTTTTTT. The chain uses TRBV7-7 and TRBJ1-4; D unclear. This CDR3 is 15 amino acids long. From germline, CDR1 is SSHAT and CDR2 FNYEAQ (reference sequence).

This clone was counted a single time. This chain uses TRBV28 with TRBJ2-7, with TRBD1 matching over 12 bases. This CDR3 is built from 16 residues. V was clipped by 9 bases and J by 7 bases; unmatched bases: 16. Germline V lookup: CDR1 MDHEN, CDR2 SYDVKM. In nucleotides, the CDR3 is TGTGCCAGTTCCCCTATGGGGGACAGGGGGCTAATTGAGCAGTACTTC. Protein sequence: CASSPMGDRGLIEQYF.

The CDR3, as DNA: TGTGCCATTGGGGACAGGGGTGGAAACACCATATATTTT. Protein: CAIGDRGGNTIYF. The chain couples TRBV10-3 to TRBJ1-3; 10 bases align to TRBD1. Germline V gene sequence: CDR1 ENHRY, CDR2 SYGVKD. V was pared by 9 bases and J by 3 bases, with 2 bases of the junction left unmatched. The CDR3 covers 13 residues.

Written as DNA, the CDR3 is TGTGCCAGCAGCTTGGCAGGGGGGGTGGATTCACCCCTCCACTTT. Translation: CASSLAGGVDSPLHF. V gene TRBV5-4 combines with J gene TRBJ1-6, with 7 bases that match TRBD1. In germline, CDR1 is SGHNT, CDR2 YYREEE (reference sequence). V was clipped by 0 bases and J by 8 bases; unmatched bases: 5. The CDR3 runs 15 residues.

The V call is TRBV19, the J call TRBJ1-5; 7 bases are a match to TRBD1. CDR1 and CDR2 from the germline V gene are LNHDA and SQIVND (reference sequence). CDR3 size: 18 residues. The ends lost 6 bases at V and 0 bases at J; junction bases unmatched: 14. The CDR3 region has the DNA TGTGCCAGTAGCACTACTGACAGGGCCTTATATAGCAATCAGCCCCAGCATTTT. This codes for CASSTTDRALYSNQPQHF.

J is TRBJ2-7 and V is TRBV6-6, with D perhaps matching TRBD2 (5 bases). Germline V gives CDR1 MNHNY, CDR2 SVGAGI (reference sequence). This CDR3 is built from 15 residues. The V and J ends lost 6 bases and 0 bases respectively, with 15 bases between them. The DNA of the CDR3 is TGTGCCAGCAGCTATGCGGATGGGAGCTCCTACGAGCAGTACTTC. Translation gives CASSYADGSSYEQYF.

This chain links TRBV15 with TRBJ1-3, with TRBD1 as a possible D gene (6 bases). The CDR3 has 15 residues. Deletions cut 1 base from V and 1 base from J, with 8 bases between. Per germline, CDR1 LNHNV and CDR2 YYDKDF (reference sequence). In nucleotides, the CDR3 is TGTGCCACCAGCAGAGCTAGGGGGTCTGGAAACACCATATATTTT. This encodes CATSRARGSGNTIYF.

The rearrangement joins TRBV5-4 to TRBJ2-1; 10 bases are a match to TRBD2. Germline V gene lookup returns CDR1 SGHNT and CDR2 YYREEE (reference sequence). The CDR3 runs 16 residues. Trimming took 4 bases from V and 10 from J; bases not matched to a gene: 14. The CDR3 reads CASSTEAASGSREQFF. The CDR3 DNA reads TGTGCCAGCAGCACCGAGGCGGCTAGCGGGAGTCGAGAGCAGTTCTTC.

This clone occurred once. A much larger clone sits a single nucleotide away, making a read error possible. The chain is built from TRBV30 and TRBJ1-2; D is ambiguous. The germline gives CDR1 GTSNPN, CDR2 SVGIG (reference sequence). V was shortened by 0 bases and J by 2 bases, with 7 bases between the two germline ends. The CDR3 is 13 amino acids. The CDR3 DNA follows: TGTGCCTGGAGTGTAAATCTAAACTATGGCTACACCTTC. This translates into CAWSVNLNYGYTF.

The chain has TRBV27 and TRBJ2-2; D may be TRBD1 (5 bases). CDR1 is MNHEY, CDR2 SMNVEV, per germline (reference sequence). This CDR3 contains 13 residues. Trimming removed 5 bases from V and 7 bases from J, with 11 bases in between. In nucleotides, the CDR3 is TGTGCCAGCAGTCCTGCAGGGAACGGGGAGCTGTTTTTT. It specifies CASSPAGNGELFF.

The chain has TRBV25-1 and TRBJ1-1, with TRBD1 as a possible D gene (6 bases). The CDR3 has 13 residues. Trimming removed 9 bases from V and 2 bases from J, with 13 bases in between. Germline CDR1 reads MGHDK; CDR2 reads SYGVNS. The chain's CDR3 is CASSRQENTEAFF. The CDR3 nucleotides are TGTGCCAGTTCAAGACAGGAAAACACTGAAGCTTTCTTT. The full variable domain, in which reference TRBV25-1 and TRBJ1-1 provide the parts outside the CDR3, is EADIYQTPRYLVIGTGKKITLECSQTMGHDKMYWYQQDPGMELHLIHYSYGVNSTEKGDLSSESTVSRIRTEHFPLTLESARPSHTSQYLCASSRQENTEAFFGQGTRLTVV.

This clone occurred once. This chain connects TRBV9 to TRBJ2-2, with D tentatively TRBD2 (5 bases). The CDR3 sequence is 13 residues long. CDR1 is SGDLS and CDR2 is YYNGEE in the germline V gene. Trimming took off 6 bases at V and 3 bases at J, with 9 bases between the two ends. CDR3 coding DNA: TGTGCCAGCACTCGGGGTGACACCGGGGAGCTGTTTTTT. Protein sequence: CASTRGDTGELFF.

The chain uses TRBV28 and TRBJ2-2; 8 nucleotides align to TRBD2. The CDR3 has 14 amino acids. The germline V gene has CDR1 MDHEN and CDR2 SYDVKM. J gave up 1 base and V 10 bases, and 5 bases lay outside the gene matches. The CDR3 region has the DNA TGTGCCACCAGCGGGGGTCAGAACACCGGGGAGCTGTTTTTT. This gives the protein CATSGGQNTGELFF.

The chain couples TRBV15 to TRBJ1-1; 9 positions match TRBD1. The V gene's germline CDR1 is LNHNV and CDR2 YYDKDF (reference sequence). The trim removed 4 bases at V and 13 bases at J, leaving 10 bases unmatched. The CDR3 runs 13 residues. Here the CDR3 DNA reads TGTGCCACCAGCATAACAGGGGGCACGTGGGTTTTCTTT. It specifies CATSITGGTWVFF.

This rearrangement joins TRBV18 to TRBJ1-4, with a tentative D call TRBD1 (5 bases). The CDR3 extends over 15 amino acids. Germline assignment: CDR1 KGHSH and CDR2 LQKENI. Deletions cut 6 bases from V and 6 bases from J, with 17 bases between. CDR3 amino acids: CASSPFDSTHEKLFF. DNA of the CDR3: TGTGCCAGCTCTCCTTTCGACAGTACACATGAAAAACTGTTTTTT. The whole variable domain, filled in from reference TRBV18 and TRBJ1-4, reads NAGVMQNPRHLVRRRGQEARLRCSPMKGHSHVYWYRQLPEEGLKFMVYLQKENIIDESGMPKERFSAEFPKEGPSILRIQQVVRGDSAAYFCASSPFDSTHEKLFFGSGTQLSVL.

V usage is TRBV7-2 and J usage is TRBJ1-3, with 9 positions matching TRBD1. With V trimmed by 5 bases and J by 2 bases, 4 bases remained unmatched. The CDR3 loop spans 15 amino acids. CDR1 is SGHTA, CDR2 FQGNSA, per germline. The DNA of the CDR3 is TGTGCCAGCAGCCCTTGGACAGGGGCTGGAAACACCATATATTTT. It specifies CASSPWTGAGNTIYF.

This CDR3 is CASSPGQSYEQYF. DNA of the CDR3: TGTGCCAGCAGCCCCGGACAGAGCTACGAGCAGTACTTC. The chain uses TRBV6-1 and TRBJ2-7; D might be TRBD1 (6 bases). The germline V and J ends were trimmed by 6 bases and 3 bases, with 12 bases remaining between them. Germline CDR1 and CDR2: MNHNS and SASEGT. The CDR3 extends over 13 amino acids.